The entry that follows covers one T cell receptor beta chain sequence. The antigen is unknown. The data stem from a study of blood T cells in healthy people across ages. The germline V gene encodes CDR1 SQVTM and CDR2 ANQGSEA. V lost 8 bases to trimming and J lost 2 bases, with 11 bases between them. The CDR3 is 12 amino acids. Study-level points and caveats: Samples with more naive T cells showed higher observed beta diversity. Whereas aged donors had fewer naive CD4+ cells, long-lived donors had more of them and higher diversity.

The use of a sample-barcoded 5' primer and a J-beta primer mix characterized a second PCR of roughly 7 to 12 cycles. The authors tagged each cDNA molecule using a template-switch adaptor with 12 random nucleotides. TCRdb itself ran the 5' RACE reads through MiXCR, one entry per CDR3 protein. Among 1.5 million to 1.8 million distinct CDR3 sequences, about 42% were seen once, and the ten largest hold approximately 4.1%. Isolation yielded PBMCs, at least 7 million per sample, in every case. The specimen sequenced was blood. The chain has TRBV29-1 and TRBJ2-3, with D possibly being TRBD2 (6 bases). This TCR came from a woman in her late teens or twenties in good health. CDR3 sequence (DNA): TGCAGCTCAGGAGGGGACACAGATACGCAGTATTTT. Protein sequence: CSSGGDTDTQYF.